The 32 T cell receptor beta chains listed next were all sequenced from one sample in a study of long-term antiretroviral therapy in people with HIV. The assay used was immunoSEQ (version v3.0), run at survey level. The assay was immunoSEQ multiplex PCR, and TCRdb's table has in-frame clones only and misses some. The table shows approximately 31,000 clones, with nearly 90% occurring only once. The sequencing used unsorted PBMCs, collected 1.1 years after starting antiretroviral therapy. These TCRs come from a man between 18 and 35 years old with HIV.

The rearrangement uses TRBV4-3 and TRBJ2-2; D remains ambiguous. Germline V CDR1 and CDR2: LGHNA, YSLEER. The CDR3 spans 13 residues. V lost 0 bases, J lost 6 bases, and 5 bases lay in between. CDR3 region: CASSQDRSGELFF. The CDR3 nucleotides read TGCGCCAGCAGCCAAGATAGGTCCGGGGAGCTGTTTTTT.

The CDR3 loop reads CASSVNRALPVDEQYF. Written as DNA, the CDR3 is TGTGCCAGCAGCGTAAATAGGGCCTTACCGGTCGACGAGCAGTACTTC. This chain joins TRBV9 and TRBJ2-7; D gene uncertain. In germline, CDR1 is SGDLS, CDR2 YYNGEE. Trimming took off 1 base at V and 5 bases at J, with 19 bases between the two ends. CDR3 length equals 16 residues.

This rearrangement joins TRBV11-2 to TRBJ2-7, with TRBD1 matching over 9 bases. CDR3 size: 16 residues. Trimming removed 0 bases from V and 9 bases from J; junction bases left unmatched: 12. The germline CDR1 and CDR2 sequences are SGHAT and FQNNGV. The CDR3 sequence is CASSLDVRQGGLRQYF. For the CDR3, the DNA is TGTGCCAGCAGCTTAGATGTGCGACAGGGGGGACTGCGGCAGTACTTC.

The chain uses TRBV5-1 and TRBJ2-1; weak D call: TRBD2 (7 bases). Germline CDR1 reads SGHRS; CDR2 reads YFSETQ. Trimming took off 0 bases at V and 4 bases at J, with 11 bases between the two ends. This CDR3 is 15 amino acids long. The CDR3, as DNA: TGCGCCAGCAGCTTGGACGAGGGGGGGTACAATGAGCAGTTCTTC. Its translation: CASSLDEGGYNEQFF.

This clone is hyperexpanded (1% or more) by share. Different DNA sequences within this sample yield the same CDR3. The CDR3 sequence: CATSRYGGETQYF. In DNA, the CDR3 is TGTGCCACCAGCAGATATGGGGGTGAGACCCAGTACTTC. The rearrangement joins TRBV15 to TRBJ2-5, with D perhaps being TRBD1 or TRBD2 (5 bases each). The germline V gene encodes CDR1 LNHNV and CDR2 YYDKDF (reference sequence). The V and J ends lost 2 bases and 5 bases respectively, with 9 bases between them. This CDR3 has 13 residues. The whole variable domain, remainder taken from reference TRBV15 and TRBJ2-5, is DAMVIQNPRYQVTQFGKPVTLSCSQTLNHNVMYWYQQKSSQAPKLLFHYYDKDFNNEADTPDNFQSRRPNTSFCFLDIRSPGLGDTAMYLCATSRYGGETQYFGPGTRLLVL.

The CDR3 coding sequence is TGCAGCGTGGCCGGGACAGGGAAGGGTAGGGACTATGGCTACACCTTC. This gives the protein CSVAGTGKGRDYGYTF. The V and J genes are TRBV29-1 and TRBJ1-2, with 9 bases lining up with TRBD1. V shed 6 bases and J 3 bases; nucleotides not matched to a gene: 14. The CDR3 sequence is 16 residues long. In germline, CDR1 is SQVTM, CDR2 ANQGSEA. Based on the CDR3 plus reference TRBV29-1 and TRBJ1-2, the full variable domain is SAVISQKPSRDICQRGTSLTIQCQVDSQVTMMFWYRQQPGQSLTLIATANQGSEATYESGFVIDKFPISRPNLTFSTLTVSNMSPEDSSIYLCSVAGTGKGRDYGYTFGSGTRLTVV.

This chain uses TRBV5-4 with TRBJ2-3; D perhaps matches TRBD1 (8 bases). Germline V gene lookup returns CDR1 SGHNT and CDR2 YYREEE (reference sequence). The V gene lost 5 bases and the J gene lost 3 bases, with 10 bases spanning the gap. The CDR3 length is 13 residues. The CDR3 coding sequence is TGTGCCAGCAGACAGGGGGGGACAGATACGCAGTATTTT. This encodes CASRQGGTDTQYF.

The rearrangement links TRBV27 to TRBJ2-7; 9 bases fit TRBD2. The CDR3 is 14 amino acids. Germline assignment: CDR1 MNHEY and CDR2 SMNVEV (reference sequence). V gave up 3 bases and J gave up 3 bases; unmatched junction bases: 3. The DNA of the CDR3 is TGTGCCAGCAGTTTGGGACTAGCTAGCTACGAGCAGTACTTC. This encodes CASSLGLASYEQYF.

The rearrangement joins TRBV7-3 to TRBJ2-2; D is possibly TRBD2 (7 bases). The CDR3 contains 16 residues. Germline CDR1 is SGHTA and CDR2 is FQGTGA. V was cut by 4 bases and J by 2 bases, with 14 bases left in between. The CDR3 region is CASSYWGGGNTGELFF. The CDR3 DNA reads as TGTGCCAGCAGCTACTGGGGGGGCGGTAACACCGGGGAGCTGTTTTTT.

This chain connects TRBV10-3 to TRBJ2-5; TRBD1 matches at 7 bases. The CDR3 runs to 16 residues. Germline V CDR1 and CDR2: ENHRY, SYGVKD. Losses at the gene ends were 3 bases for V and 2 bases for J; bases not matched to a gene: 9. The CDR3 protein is CAISEFRQGSQETQYF. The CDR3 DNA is TGTGCCATCAGTGAATTTCGACAGGGATCACAAGAGACCCAGTACTTC.

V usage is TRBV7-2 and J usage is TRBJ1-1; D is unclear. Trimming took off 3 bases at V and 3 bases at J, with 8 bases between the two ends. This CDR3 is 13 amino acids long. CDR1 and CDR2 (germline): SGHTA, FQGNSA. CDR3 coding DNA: TGTGCCAGCAGCTTTGAGATGTACACTGAAGCTTTCTTT. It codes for CASSFEMYTEAFF.

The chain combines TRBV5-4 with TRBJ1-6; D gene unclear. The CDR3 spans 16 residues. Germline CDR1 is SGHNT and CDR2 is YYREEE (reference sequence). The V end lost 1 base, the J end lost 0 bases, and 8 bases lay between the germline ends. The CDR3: CASSLILSSYNSPLHF. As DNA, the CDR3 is TGTGCCAGCAGCTTGATACTGAGCTCCTATAATTCACCCCTCCACTTT. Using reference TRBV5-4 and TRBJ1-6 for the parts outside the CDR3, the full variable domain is ETGVTQSPTHLIKTRGQQVTLRCSSQSGHNTVSWYQQALGQGPQFIFQYYREEENGRGNFPPRFSGLQFPNYSSELNVNALELDDSALYLCASSLILSSYNSPLHFGNGTRLTVT.

This CDR3 is CASSQGLAGGGDTQYF. CDR3 DNA: TGCGCCAGCAGCCAGGGACTAGCGGGTGGGGGCGATACGCAGTATTTT. This chain joins TRBV4-1 and TRBJ2-3; 12 nucleotides align to TRBD2. Germline loops: CDR1 MGHRA, CDR2 YSYEKL. This CDR3 is built from 16 residues. The junction had 7 bases not matched to a gene; V was cut back by 3 bases and J by 6 bases.

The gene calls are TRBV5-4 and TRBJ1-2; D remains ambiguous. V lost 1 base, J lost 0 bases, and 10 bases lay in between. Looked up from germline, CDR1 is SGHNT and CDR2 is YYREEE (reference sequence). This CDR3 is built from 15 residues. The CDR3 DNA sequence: TGTGCCAGCAGCTTGTTTCTCCGGGCTAACTATGGCTACACCTTC. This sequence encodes CASSLFLRANYGYTF. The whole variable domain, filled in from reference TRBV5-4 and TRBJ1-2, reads ETGVTQSPTHLIKTRGQQVTLRCSSQSGHNTVSWYQQALGQGPQFIFQYYREEENGRGNFPPRFSGLQFPNYSSELNVNALELDDSALYLCASSLFLRANYGYTFGSGTRLTVV.

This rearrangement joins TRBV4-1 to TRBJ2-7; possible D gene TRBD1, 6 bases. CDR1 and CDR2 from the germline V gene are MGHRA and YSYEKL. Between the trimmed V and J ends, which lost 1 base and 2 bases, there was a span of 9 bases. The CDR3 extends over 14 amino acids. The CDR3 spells CASSQGAGAYEQYF. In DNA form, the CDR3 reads TGCGCCAGCAGCCAAGGAGCAGGGGCCTACGAGCAGTACTTC.

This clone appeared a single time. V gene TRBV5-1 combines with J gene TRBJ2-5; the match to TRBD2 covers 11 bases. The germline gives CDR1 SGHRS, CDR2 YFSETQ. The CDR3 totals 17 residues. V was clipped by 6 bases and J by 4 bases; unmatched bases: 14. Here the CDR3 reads CASTPLVSGGAGETQYF. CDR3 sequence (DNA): TGCGCCAGCACCCCGCTGGTTAGCGGGGGGGCGGGAGAGACCCAGTACTTC.

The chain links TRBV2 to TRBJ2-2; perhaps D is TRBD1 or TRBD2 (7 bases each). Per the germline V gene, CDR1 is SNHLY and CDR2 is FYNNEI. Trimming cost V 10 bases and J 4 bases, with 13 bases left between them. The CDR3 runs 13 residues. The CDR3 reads CAKDREGTGELFF. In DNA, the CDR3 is TGTGCCAAAGACAGGGAGGGCACCGGGGAGCTGTTTTTT.

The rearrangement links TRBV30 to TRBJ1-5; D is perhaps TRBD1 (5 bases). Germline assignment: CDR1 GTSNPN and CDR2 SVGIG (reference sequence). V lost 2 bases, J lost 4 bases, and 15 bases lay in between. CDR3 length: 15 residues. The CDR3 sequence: CAWSPRGAQNQPQHF. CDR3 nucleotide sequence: TGTGCCTGGAGTCCCCGAGGGGCCCAAAATCAGCCCCAGCATTTT.

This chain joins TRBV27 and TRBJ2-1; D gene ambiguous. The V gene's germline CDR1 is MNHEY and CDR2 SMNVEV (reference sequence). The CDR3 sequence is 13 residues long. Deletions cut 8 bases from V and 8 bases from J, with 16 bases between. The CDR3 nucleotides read TGTGCCAGCGGAATCCCGACGGTTCATGAGCAGTTCTTC. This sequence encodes CASGIPTVHEQFF.

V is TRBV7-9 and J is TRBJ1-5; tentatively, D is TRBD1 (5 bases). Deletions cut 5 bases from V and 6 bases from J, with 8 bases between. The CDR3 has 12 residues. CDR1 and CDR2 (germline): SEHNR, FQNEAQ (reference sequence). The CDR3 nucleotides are TGTGCCAGCAGCAAGGACACTCAGCCCCAGCATTTT. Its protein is CASSKDTQPQHF.

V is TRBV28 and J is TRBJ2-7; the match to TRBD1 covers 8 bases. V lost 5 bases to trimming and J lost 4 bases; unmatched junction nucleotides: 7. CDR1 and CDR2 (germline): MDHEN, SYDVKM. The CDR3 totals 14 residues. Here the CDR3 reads CASSPGQGYYEQYF. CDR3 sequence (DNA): TGTGCCAGCAGTCCCGGACAGGGCTATTACGAGCAGTACTTC.

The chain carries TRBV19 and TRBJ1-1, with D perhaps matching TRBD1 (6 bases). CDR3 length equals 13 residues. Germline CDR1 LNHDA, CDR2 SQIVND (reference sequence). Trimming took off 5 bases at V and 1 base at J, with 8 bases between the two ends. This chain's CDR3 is CASSWTENTEAFF. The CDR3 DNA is TGTGCCAGTAGTTGGACAGAGAACACTGAAGCTTTCTTT.

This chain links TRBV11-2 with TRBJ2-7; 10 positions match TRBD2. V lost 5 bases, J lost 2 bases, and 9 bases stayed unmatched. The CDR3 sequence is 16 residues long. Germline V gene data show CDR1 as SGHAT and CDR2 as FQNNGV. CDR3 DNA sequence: TGTGCCAGCAGCCTTTCCGGGACTAGCGCTACCTACGAGCAGTACTTC. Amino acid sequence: CASSLSGTSATYEQYF.

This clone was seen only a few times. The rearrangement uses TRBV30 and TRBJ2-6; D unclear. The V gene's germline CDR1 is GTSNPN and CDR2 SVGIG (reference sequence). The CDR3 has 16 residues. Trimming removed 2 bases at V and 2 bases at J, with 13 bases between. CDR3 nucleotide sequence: TGTGCCTGGAGTTCTGTTTTGGGTACTGGGGCCAACGTCCTGACTTTC. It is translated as CAWSSVLGTGANVLTF.

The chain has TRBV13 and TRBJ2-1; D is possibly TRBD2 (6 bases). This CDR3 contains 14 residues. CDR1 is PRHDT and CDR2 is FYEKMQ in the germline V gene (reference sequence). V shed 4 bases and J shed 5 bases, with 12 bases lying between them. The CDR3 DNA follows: TGTGCCAGCAGCTCCCTACTAGCTCACAATGAGCAGTTCTTC. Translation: CASSSLLAHNEQFF.

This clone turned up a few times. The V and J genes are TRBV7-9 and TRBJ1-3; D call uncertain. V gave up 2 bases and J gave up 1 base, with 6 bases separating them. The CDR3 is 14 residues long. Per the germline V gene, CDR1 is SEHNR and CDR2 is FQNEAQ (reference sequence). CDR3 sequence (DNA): TGTGCCAGCAGCTTAATAGGGTCTGGAAACACCATATATTTT. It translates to CASSLIGSGNTIYF.

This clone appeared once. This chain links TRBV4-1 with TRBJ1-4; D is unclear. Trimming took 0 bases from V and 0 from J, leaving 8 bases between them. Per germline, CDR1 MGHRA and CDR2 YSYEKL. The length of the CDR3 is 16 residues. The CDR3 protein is CASSQEPTATNEKLFF. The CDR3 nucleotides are TGCGCCAGCAGCCAAGAGCCAACTGCAACTAATGAAAAACTGTTTTTT.

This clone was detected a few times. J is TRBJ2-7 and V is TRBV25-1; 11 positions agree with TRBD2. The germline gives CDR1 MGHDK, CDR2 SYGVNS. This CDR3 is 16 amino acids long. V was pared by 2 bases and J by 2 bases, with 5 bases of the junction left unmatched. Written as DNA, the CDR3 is TGTGCCAGCAGTGAAGGGGGACTAGCGGCCCCCTACGAGCAGTACTTC. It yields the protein CASSEGGLAAPYEQYF.

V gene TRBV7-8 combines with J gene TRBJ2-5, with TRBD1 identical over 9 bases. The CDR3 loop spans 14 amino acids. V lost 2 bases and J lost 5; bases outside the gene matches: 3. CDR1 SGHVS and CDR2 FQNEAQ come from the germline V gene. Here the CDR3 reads CASSLYRGPETQYF. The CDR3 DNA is TGTGCCAGCAGCTTATACAGGGGGCCGGAGACCCAGTACTTC. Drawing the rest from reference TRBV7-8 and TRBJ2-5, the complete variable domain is GAGVSQSPRYKVAKRGQDVALRCDPISGHVSLFWYQQALGQGPEFLTYFQNEAQLDKSGLPSDRFFAERPEGSVSTLKIQRTQQEDSAVYLCASSLYRGPETQYFGPGTRLLVL.

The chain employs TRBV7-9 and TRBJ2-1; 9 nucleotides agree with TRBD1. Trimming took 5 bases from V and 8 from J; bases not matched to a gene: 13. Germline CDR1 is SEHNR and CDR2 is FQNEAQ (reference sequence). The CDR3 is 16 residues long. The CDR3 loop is CASSPRQGQGAYEQFF. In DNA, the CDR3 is TGTGCCAGCAGCCCTAGGCAGGGACAGGGTGCCTATGAGCAGTTCTTC. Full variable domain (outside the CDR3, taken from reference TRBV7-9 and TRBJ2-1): DTGVSQNPRHKITKRGQNVTFRCDPISEHNRLYWYRQTLGQGPEFLTYFQNEAQLEKSRLLSDRFSAERPKGSFSTLEIQRTEQGDSAMYLCASSPRQGQGAYEQFFGPGTRLTVL.

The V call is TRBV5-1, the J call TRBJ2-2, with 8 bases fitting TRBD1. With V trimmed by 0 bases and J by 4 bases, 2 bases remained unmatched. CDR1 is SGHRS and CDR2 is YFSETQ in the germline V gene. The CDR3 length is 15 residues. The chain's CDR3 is CASSLGQGPTGELFF. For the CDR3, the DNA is TGCGCCAGCAGCTTGGGACAGGGGCCCACCGGGGAGCTGTTTTTT. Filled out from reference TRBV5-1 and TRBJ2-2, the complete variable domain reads KAGVTQTPRYLIKTRGQQVTLSCSPISGHRSVSWYQQTPGQGLQFLFEYFSETQRNKGNFPGRFSGRQFSNSRSEMNVSTLELGDSALYLCASSLGQGPTGELFFGEGSRLTVL.

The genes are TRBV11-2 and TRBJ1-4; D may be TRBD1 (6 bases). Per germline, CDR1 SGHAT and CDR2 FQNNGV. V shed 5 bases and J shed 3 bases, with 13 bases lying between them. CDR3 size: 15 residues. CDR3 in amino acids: CASSLNRVSNEKLFF. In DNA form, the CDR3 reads TGTGCCAGCAGCCTGAACAGGGTATCTAATGAAAAACTGTTTTTT.